This T cell receptor beta chain was recovered during a study of blood T cell repertoires in COVID-19. Study in general: Italy, Spain and the United States were the sources of the convalescent and acute COVID-19 samples.

CDR3 length: 14 residues. Trimming cost V 0 bases and J 6 bases; bases outside gene matches: 2. Per the germline V gene, CDR1 is SGHRS and CDR2 is YFSETQ. This table comes from immunoSEQ multiplex PCR, and its TCRdb copy is limited to in-frame clones, with some not included. This table has under 40,000 clones, more than 75% appearing once. This rearrangement joins TRBV5-1 to TRBJ2-1; 8 bases map to TRBD1. Sequencing input: peripheral blood. The source of this sequence is a man between 50 and 59 years old with active or convalescent COVID-19. The CDR3 spells CASSLEQGANEQFF. CDR3 bases: TGCGCCAGCAGCTTGGAGCAGGGGGCCAATGAGCAGTTCTTC.